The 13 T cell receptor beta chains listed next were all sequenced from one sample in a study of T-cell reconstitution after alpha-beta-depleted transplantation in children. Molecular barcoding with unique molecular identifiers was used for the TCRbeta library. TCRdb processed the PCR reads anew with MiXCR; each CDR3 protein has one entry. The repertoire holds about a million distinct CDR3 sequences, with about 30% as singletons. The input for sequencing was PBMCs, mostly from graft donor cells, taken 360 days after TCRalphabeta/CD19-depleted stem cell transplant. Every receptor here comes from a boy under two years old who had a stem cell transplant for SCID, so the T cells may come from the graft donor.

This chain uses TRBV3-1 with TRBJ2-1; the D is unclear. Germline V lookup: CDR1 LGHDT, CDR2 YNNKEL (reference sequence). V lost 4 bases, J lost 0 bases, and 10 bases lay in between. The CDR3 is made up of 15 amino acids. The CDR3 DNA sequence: TGTGCCAGCAGCCGGCCCGTGAGCTCCTACAATGAGCAGTTCTTC. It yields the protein CASSRPVSSYNEQFF.

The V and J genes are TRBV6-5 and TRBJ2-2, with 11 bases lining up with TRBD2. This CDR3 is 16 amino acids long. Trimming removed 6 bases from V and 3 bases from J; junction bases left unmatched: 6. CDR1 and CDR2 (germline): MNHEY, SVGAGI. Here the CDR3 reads CASRSPGLADTGELFF. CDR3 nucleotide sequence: TGTGCCAGCAGAAGCCCGGGACTAGCGGACACCGGGGAGCTGTTTTTT.

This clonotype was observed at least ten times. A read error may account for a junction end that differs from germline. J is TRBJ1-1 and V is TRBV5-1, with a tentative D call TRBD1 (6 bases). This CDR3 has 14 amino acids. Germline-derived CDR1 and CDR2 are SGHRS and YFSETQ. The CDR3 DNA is TGTGCCAGCAGCTTAGCGGGGGGCGTCACTGAAGCTTTCTTT. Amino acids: CASSLAGGVTEAFF.

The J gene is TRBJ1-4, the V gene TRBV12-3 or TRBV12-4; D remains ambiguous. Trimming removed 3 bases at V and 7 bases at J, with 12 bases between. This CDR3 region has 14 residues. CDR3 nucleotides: TGTGCCAGCAGTTTCGGAGTCTTAGGTGAAAAACTGTTTTTT. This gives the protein CASSFGVLGEKLFF.

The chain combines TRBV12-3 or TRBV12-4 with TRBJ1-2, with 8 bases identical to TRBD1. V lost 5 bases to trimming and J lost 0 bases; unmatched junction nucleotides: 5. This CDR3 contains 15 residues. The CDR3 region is CASSAGGQANYGYTF. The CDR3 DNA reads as TGTGCCAGCAGTGCTGGGGGACAGGCTAACTATGGCTACACCTTC.

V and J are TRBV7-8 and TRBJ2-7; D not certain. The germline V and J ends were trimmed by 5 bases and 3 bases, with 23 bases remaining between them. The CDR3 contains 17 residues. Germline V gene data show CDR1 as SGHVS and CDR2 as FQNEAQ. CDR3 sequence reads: CASSPKSTFRGVYEQYF. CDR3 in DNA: TGTGCCAGCAGCCCCAAATCGACTTTCCGAGGCGTCTACGAGCAGTACTTC.

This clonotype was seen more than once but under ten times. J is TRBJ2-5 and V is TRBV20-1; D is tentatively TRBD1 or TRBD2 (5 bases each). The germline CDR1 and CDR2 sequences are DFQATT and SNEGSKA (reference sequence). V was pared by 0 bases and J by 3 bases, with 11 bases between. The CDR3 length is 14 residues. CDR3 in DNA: TGCAGTGCTAGAGACTGGGGACGGGAAGAGACCCAGTACTTC. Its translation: CSARDWGREETQYF.

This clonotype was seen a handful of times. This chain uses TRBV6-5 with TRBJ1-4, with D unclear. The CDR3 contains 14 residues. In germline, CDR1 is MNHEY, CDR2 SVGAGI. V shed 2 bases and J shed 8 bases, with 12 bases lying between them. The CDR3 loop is CASSYGRKYEKLFF. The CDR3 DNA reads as TGTGCCAGCAGTTACGGGAGGAAGTACGAAAAACTGTTTTTT.

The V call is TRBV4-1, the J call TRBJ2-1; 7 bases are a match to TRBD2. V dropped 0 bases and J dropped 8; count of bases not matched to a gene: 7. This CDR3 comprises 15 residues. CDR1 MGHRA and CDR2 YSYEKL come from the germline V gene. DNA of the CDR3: TGCGCCAGCAGCCAAGAATGGCGGGGGTTCGATGAGCAGTTCTTC. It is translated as CASSQEWRGFDEQFF.

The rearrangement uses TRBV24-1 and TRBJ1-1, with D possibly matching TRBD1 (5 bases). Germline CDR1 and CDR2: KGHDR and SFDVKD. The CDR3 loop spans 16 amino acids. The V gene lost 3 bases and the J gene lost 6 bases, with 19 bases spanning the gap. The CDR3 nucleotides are TGTGCCACCAGTGATGGGGACCTTCCCCACACTGCTGAAGCTTTCTTT. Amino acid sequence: CATSDGDLPHTAEAFF.

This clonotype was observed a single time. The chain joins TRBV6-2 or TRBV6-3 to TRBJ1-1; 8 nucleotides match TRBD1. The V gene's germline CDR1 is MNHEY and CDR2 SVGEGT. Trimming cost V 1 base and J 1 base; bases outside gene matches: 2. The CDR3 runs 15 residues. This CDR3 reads CASSYYGQGNTEAFF. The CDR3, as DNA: TGTGCCAGCAGTTACTACGGACAGGGGAACACTGAAGCTTTCTTT.

CDR3 in amino acids: CASSLLGGKGYTF. The CDR3, as DNA: TGTGCCAGCAGCTTGTTGGGAGGGAAAGGCTACACCTTC. The chain is built from TRBV5-6 and TRBJ1-2; D is unclear. From germline, CDR1 is SGHDT and CDR2 YYEEEE. The CDR3 totals 13 residues. V shed 1 base and J shed 8 bases, with 12 bases lying between them.

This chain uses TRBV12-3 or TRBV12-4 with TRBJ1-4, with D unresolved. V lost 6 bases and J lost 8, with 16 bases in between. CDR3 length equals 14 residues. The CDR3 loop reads CASSRDYGREKLFF. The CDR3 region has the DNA TGTGCCAGCAGCCGAGACTATGGGCGGGAAAAACTGTTTTTT.